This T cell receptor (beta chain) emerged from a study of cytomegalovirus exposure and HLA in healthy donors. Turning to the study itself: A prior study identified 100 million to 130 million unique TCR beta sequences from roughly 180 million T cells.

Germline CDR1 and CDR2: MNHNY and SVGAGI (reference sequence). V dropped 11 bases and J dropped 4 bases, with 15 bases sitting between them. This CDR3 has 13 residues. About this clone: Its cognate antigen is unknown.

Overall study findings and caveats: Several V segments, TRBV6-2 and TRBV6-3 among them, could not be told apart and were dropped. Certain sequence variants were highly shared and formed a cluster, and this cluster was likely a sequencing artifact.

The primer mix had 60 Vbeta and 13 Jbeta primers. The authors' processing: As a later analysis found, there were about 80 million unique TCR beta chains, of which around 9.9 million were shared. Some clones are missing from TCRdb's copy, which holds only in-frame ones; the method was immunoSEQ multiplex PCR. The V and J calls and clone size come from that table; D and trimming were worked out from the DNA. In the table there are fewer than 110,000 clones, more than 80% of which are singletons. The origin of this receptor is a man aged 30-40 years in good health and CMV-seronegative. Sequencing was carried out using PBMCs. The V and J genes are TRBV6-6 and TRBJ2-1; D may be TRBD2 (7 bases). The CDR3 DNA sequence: TGTGCCGGGGGGGCAGGGAGGTACAATGAGCAGTTCTTC. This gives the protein CAGGAGRYNEQFF.